This T cell receptor beta chain stems from a study of Graves' ophthalmopathy and Graves' hyperthyroidism. V lost 2 bases, J lost 0 bases, and 11 bases lay in between. The CDR3 runs to 14 residues. Germline-derived CDR1 and CDR2 are DFQATT and SNEGSKA (reference sequence). RNA transcripts provided the template for amplifying TCR beta CDR3 regions. The first-round RT-PCR employed HTBI primers together with the Qiagen OneStep RT-PCR kit. A multiplex PCR was then performed as the second round. Each CDR3 protein gets one entry after TCRdb re-called the multiplex PCR reads with MiXCR. Here the sample spans over a million distinct CDR3 sequences, about 35% being singletons. Other autoimmune diseases, uncontrolled infections, pregnancy or lactation excluded patients from enrollment.

The specimen was peripheral blood or thyroid tissue (not recorded which). This rearrangement joins TRBV20-1 to TRBJ2-7, with a possible D match to TRBD2 (6 bases). This sequence originates from an adult man with Graves' hyperthyroidism. CDR3 region: CSARTSGPSYEQYF. DNA of the CDR3: TGCAGTGCTAGAACCAGCGGGCCCTCCTACGAGCAGTACTTC.